This TCR beta chain was retrieved from a study of CD8+CD57+ T cells in acquired aplastic anemia. Study-level information: Mean yield of DNA from sorted CD4+ and CD8+ cells was 2.5 to 4 ug. General study findings and limits: CD8+ Simpson's diversity did not differ significantly between patients and controls. It was found that about 31 CD8+ CDR3 sequences were shared between patients and controls.

The germline gives CDR1 WSHSY, CDR2 SAAADI. V lost 5 bases to trimming and J lost 4 bases; unmatched junction nucleotides: 5. The CDR3 length is 15 residues. CDR3 and TCR beta VDJ profiling relied on genomic DNA as the template. TCRdb independently ran MiXCR on the reads; one entry per CDR3 protein. The repertoire holds more than 150,000 distinct CDR3 sequences, 64% seen once, with around 45% in the top ten. As concerns this clonotype: What it binds is unknown.

The chain has TRBV10-2 and TRBJ2-2; 9 nucleotides agree with TRBD1. Specimen: sorted CD4+, CD8+, or CD8+CD57+ T cells (not recorded which) from PBMCs. The receptor comes from a human donor with severe aplastic anemia or a healthy control (not recorded which). CDR3 sequence reads: CASSSGTGTTGELFF. The CDR3, as DNA: TGCGCCAGCAGTTCCGGGACAGGGACCACCGGGGAGCTGTTTTTT.